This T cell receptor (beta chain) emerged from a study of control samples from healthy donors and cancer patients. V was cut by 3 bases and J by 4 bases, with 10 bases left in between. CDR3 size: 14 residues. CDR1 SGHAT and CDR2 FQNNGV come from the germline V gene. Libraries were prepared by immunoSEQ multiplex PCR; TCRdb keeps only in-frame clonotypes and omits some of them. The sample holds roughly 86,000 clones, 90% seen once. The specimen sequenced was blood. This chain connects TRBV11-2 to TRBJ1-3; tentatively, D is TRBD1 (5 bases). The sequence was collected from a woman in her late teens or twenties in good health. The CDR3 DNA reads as TGTGCCAGCAGCTTGGGGGATTGGGGAAACACCATATATTTT. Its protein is CASSLGDWGNTIYF.